The 19 T cell receptor beta chains listed next were all sequenced from one sample in a study of blood T cells in healthy people across ages. Primers used in a second PCR of roughly 7 to 11 cycles were a sample-barcoded 5' primer and a J-beta primer mix. TCRdb processed the 5' RACE reads anew with MiXCR; each CDR3 protein has one entry. The sample carries about 690,000 distinct CDR3 sequences, 40% to 45% recorded once. The source material was blood. These receptors all come from a man older than 75 in good health.

This clonotype was detected many times. The V gene is TRBV7-2, the J gene TRBJ2-3; D remains unclear. The CDR3 is 16 residues long. V gave up 1 base and J gave up 0 bases, with 11 bases separating them. Germline CDR1 reads SGHTA; CDR2 reads FQGNSA. Written as DNA, the CDR3 is TGTGCCAGCAGCTTAGTCTCGGGCTCTAGCACAGATACGCAGTATTTT. Its protein product is CASSLVSGSSTDTQYF. The variable domain in full, completed from reference TRBV7-2 and TRBJ2-3, reads GAGVSQSPSNKVTEKGKDVELRCDPISGHTALYWYRQSLGQGLEFLIYFQGNSAPDKSGLPSDRFSAERTGGSVSTLTIQRTQQEDSAVYLCASSLVSGSSTDTQYFGPGTRLTVL.

V is TRBV7-2 and J is TRBJ2-7; 8 bases match TRBD1. The CDR3 has 13 amino acids. V was pared by 3 bases and J by 7 bases, with 5 bases of the junction left unmatched. Germline V gene lookup returns CDR1 SGHTA and CDR2 FQGNSA. In DNA form, the CDR3 reads TGTGCCAGCAGCTTGCAGGGGGCGGGGGAGCAGTACTTC. Protein product: CASSLQGAGEQYF.

This clonotype was seen a handful of times. J is TRBJ2-3 and V is TRBV11-2, with TRBD2 matching over 9 bases. The germline gives CDR1 SGHAT, CDR2 FQNNGV. The ends lost 2 bases at V and 3 bases at J; junction bases unmatched: 6. The CDR3 loop spans 16 amino acids. This chain's CDR3 is CASSLRAGGLTDTQYF. DNA for the CDR3: TGTGCCAGCAGCTTACGGGCGGGGGGGCTAACAGATACGCAGTATTTT.

This clonotype came up a few times. V is TRBV6-5 and J is TRBJ2-7, with D tentatively TRBD2 (6 bases). Trimming took 6 bases from V and 2 from J, leaving 17 bases between them. The CDR3 contains 15 residues. Germline values: CDR1 MNHEY, CDR2 SVGAGI. The DNA for the CDR3 is TGTGCCAGCAGAATTGGACGGTCGGGGGCCTACGAGCAGTACTTC. This codes for CASRIGRSGAYEQYF.

The rearrangement joins TRBV10-2 to TRBJ2-5; no clear D gene. The CDR3 totals 12 residues. With 3 bases removed from V and 5 bases from J, the gap between germline ends came to 7 bases. Germline V CDR1 and CDR2: WSHSY, SAAADI. The CDR3 coding sequence is TGCGCCAGCAGTGACATGATGGAGACCCAGTACTTC. It translates to CASSDMMETQYF.

Notes on this clonotype: This may stem from a read error, because a much larger clone lies one nucleotide away. This chain joins TRBV20-1 and TRBJ2-5; 9 bases map to TRBD1. The CDR3 spans 15 residues. Germline V lookup: CDR1 DFQATT, CDR2 SNEGSKA (reference sequence). J gave up 6 bases and V 3 bases, and 11 bases lay outside the gene matches. The CDR3, as DNA: TGCAGTGCTAGGAAAGGGACAGGGCCAGGGAAGACCCAGTACTTC. It translates to CSARKGTGPGKTQYF.

This clonotype was recorded a few times. The gene calls are TRBV4-3 and TRBJ2-1, with D perhaps TRBD2 (5 bases). V lost 1 base and J lost 1, with 11 bases in between. The CDR3 runs to 16 residues. Per the germline V gene, CDR1 is LGHNA and CDR2 is YSLEER. The CDR3 sequence is CASSQGALESYNEQFF. The DNA of the CDR3 is TGCGCCAGCAGCCAAGGGGCACTAGAATCCTACAATGAGCAGTTCTTC.

The genes are TRBV11-2 and TRBJ2-3; 10 nucleotides agree with TRBD2. CDR1 is SGHAT, CDR2 FQNNGV, per germline. The length of the CDR3 is 17 residues. V trimming: 0 bases; J trimming: 2 bases; junction bases outside the gene matches: 5. This chain's CDR3 is CASSLDDLAGATDTQYF. The CDR3 DNA reads TGTGCCAGCAGCTTAGACGATCTAGCGGGGGCCACAGATACGCAGTATTTT.

This clonotype was counted ten times or more. The chain is built from TRBV20-1 and TRBJ1-1; tentatively, D is TRBD1 (5 bases). Between the trimmed V and J ends, which lost 5 bases and 1 base, there was a span of 11 bases. The CDR3 is 13 residues long. Germline V gives CDR1 DFQATT, CDR2 SNEGSKA (reference sequence). CDR3 amino acids: CSAGRGRNTEAFF. The DNA of the CDR3 is TGCAGTGCTGGGCGGGGGAGGAACACTGAAGCTTTCTTT.

V usage is TRBV2 and J usage is TRBJ2-7, with a possible D match to TRBD2 (7 bases). In germline, CDR1 is SNHLY, CDR2 FYNNEI. There are 15 residues in the CDR3. Trimming took off 9 bases at V and 3 bases at J, with 21 bases between the two ends. CDR3 DNA: TGTGCCAGTGGGGGGCGGGTAGCGGGTTACTACGAGCAGTACTTC. Amino acid sequence: CASGGRVAGYYEQYF.

With regard to this clonotype: This may be a read error: a much more frequent sequence differs by one nucleotide. CDR3: CASSPASGRKETQYF. The CDR3 DNA reads as TGTGCCAGCAGCCCCGCTAGCGGGAGGAAAGAGACCCAGTACTTC. This chain links TRBV7-8 with TRBJ2-5; 11 bases fit TRBD2. From germline, CDR1 is SGHVS and CDR2 FQNEAQ. V shed 5 bases and J 3 bases; nucleotides not matched to a gene: 5. The CDR3 is 15 amino acids.

V and J are TRBV4-3 and TRBJ1-2; D is perhaps TRBD1 (5 bases). The V end was cut by 4 bases, the J end by 5 bases, with 14 bases between. The CDR3 extends over 14 amino acids. Germline V gives CDR1 LGHNA, CDR2 YSLEER. The CDR3 coding sequence is TGCGCCAGCAGCCTTTTCGGGACCGTTTATGGCTACACCTTC. The encoded protein is CASSLFGTVYGYTF.

This clonotype has a handful of counts. V usage is TRBV4-3 and J usage is TRBJ2-3; D is unclear. CDR3 size: 14 residues. Germline CDR1 and CDR2: LGHNA and YSLEER. Trimming took off 0 bases at V and 4 bases at J, with 8 bases between the two ends. The CDR3 DNA sequence: TGCGCCAGCAGCCAAGAATGGAGCGCAGATACGCAGTATTTT. As protein: CASSQEWSADTQYF.

This clonotype was seen repeatedly, ten times or more. This rearrangement joins TRBV12-3 or TRBV12-4 to TRBJ2-5, with a possible D match to TRBD1 (5 bases). V was pared by 7 bases and J by 5 bases, with 17 bases between. This CDR3 is 14 amino acids long. This CDR3 is CASKRRTNKETQYF. CDR3 sequence (DNA): TGTGCCAGCAAAAGAAGGACAAATAAGGAGACCCAGTACTTC.

V is TRBV2 and J is TRBJ1-2, with a weak D call TRBD1 (6 bases). This CDR3 has 15 residues. V lost 4 bases and J 7 bases, leaving 19 bases between the germline ends. In germline, CDR1 is SNHLY, CDR2 FYNNEI. CDR3 loop: CASSGLMGALSGYTF. CDR3 nucleotides: TGTGCCAGCAGTGGGCTTATGGGGGCGCTTAGTGGCTACACCTTC.

A few counts support this clonotype. The chain employs TRBV14 and TRBJ1-1, with D possibly matching TRBD1 (5 bases). CDR1 is SGHDN, CDR2 FVKESK, per germline. CDR3 length: 17 amino acids. The germline V and J ends were trimmed by 0 bases and 1 base, with 15 bases remaining between them. CDR3 nucleotides: TGTGCCAGCAGCCAAGATATGGGGGTCGGTCGGAACACTGAAGCTTTCTTT. Its translation: CASSQDMGVGRNTEAFF. The full variable domain, completed using reference TRBV14 and TRBJ1-1, is EAGVTQFPSHSVIEKGQTVTLRCDPISGHDNLYWYRRVMGKEIKFLLHFVKESKQDESGMPNNRFLAERTGGTYSTLKVQPAELEDSGVYFCASSQDMGVGRNTEAFFGQGTRLTVV.

The chain joins TRBV5-1 to TRBJ2-7, with 12 bases that match TRBD2. CDR3 size: 16 residues. Germline values: CDR1 SGHRS, CDR2 YFSETQ. V was pared by 4 bases and J by 7 bases, with 12 bases of the junction left unmatched. CDR3 amino acids: CASSTGGLAGKGEQYF. The DNA for the CDR3 is TGCGCCAGCAGCACCGGAGGACTAGCGGGAAAAGGTGAGCAGTACTTC.

A remark on this clonotype: Just one base apart from a much larger clone, this may be a read error. This rearrangement joins TRBV20-1 to TRBJ2-3; D is tentatively TRBD1 or TRBD2 (5 bases each). The CDR3 runs 18 residues. The germline CDR1 and CDR2 sequences are DFQATT and SNEGSKA (reference sequence). Trimming left V 4 bases short and J 0 bases short, with 23 bases between. In nucleotides, the CDR3 is TGCAGTGCTACTCGACTAATCGGGGCCTCATCTAGCACAGATACGCAGTATTTT. This codes for CSATRLIGASSSTDTQYF.

This clonotype was seen only a few times. The gene calls are TRBV6-1 and TRBJ2-3; 8 nucleotides align to TRBD1. Germline values: CDR1 MNHNS, CDR2 SASEGT. Trimming removed 3 bases from V and 0 bases from J; junction bases left unmatched: 2. CDR3 length equals 15 residues. CDR3 DNA sequence: TGTGCCAGCAGTGACCGGACAGGGAGCACAGATACGCAGTATTTT. Translating gives CASSDRTGSTDTQYF.